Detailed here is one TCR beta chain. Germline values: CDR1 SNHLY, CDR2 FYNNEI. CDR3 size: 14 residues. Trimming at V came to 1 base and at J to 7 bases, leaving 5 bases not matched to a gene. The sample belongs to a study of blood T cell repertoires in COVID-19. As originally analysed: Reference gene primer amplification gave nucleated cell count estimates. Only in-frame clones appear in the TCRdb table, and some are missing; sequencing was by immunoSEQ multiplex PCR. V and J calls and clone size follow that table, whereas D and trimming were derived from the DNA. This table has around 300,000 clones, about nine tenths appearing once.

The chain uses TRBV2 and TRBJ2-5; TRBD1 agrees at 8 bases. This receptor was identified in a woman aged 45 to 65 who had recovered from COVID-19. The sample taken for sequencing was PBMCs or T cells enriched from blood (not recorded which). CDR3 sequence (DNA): TGTGCCAGCAGTGAAGAAGGACAGGGTGCGACCCAGTACTTC. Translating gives CASSEEGQGATQYF.